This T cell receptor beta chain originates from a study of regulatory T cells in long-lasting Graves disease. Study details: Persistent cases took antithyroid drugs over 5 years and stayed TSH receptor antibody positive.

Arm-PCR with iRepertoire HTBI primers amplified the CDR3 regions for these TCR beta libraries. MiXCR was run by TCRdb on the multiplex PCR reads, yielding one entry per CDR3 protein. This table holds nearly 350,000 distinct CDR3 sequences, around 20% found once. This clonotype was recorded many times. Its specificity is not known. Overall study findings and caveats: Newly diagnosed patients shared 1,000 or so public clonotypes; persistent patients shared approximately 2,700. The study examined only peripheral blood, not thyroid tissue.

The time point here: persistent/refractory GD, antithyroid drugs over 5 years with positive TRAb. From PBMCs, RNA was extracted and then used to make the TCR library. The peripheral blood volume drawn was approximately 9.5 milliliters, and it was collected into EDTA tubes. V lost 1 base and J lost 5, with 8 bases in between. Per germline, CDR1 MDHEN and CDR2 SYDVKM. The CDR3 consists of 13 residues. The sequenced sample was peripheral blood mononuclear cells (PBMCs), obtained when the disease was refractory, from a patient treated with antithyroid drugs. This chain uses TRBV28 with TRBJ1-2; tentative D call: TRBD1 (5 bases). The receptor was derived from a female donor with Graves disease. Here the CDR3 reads CASSLLAGYGYTF. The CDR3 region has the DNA TGTGCCAGCAGTTTATTGGCAGGGTATGGCTACACCTTC.